This T cell receptor beta chain was recorded in a study of cytomegalovirus exposure and HLA in healthy donors. Study in general: A prior analysis found around 110 million unique TCR beta sequences from some 200 million T cells.

A word on this clone: Its target is unknown.

PCR amplification relied on 60 Vbeta primers (plus 13 Jbeta primers). TCRdb keeps only in-frame clones here, not all; method: immunoSEQ multiplex PCR. Among under 150,000 clones, around 85% were seen once, and the ten largest hold under 8.5%. The V end was cut by 4 bases, the J end by 0 bases, with 14 bases between. Per germline, CDR1 SQVTM and CDR2 ANQGSEA. The length of the CDR3 is 15 residues. Study-wide results and limits: Most of the CMV-associated TCR beta chains (in a later analysis) appeared to be HLA-restricted. Being indistinguishable, some V segments were excluded, TRBV6-2 and TRBV6-3 among them.

The sequencing input was PBMCs. The rearrangement links TRBV29-1 to TRBJ2-3; tentatively, D is TRBD1 (6 bases). The receptor comes from a woman aged 25 to 39 in good health and CMV-seropositive. The CDR3 loop is CSVGRTASSTDTQYF. Written as DNA, the CDR3 is TGCAGCGTTGGGAGGACAGCTAGCAGCACAGATACGCAGTATTTT.